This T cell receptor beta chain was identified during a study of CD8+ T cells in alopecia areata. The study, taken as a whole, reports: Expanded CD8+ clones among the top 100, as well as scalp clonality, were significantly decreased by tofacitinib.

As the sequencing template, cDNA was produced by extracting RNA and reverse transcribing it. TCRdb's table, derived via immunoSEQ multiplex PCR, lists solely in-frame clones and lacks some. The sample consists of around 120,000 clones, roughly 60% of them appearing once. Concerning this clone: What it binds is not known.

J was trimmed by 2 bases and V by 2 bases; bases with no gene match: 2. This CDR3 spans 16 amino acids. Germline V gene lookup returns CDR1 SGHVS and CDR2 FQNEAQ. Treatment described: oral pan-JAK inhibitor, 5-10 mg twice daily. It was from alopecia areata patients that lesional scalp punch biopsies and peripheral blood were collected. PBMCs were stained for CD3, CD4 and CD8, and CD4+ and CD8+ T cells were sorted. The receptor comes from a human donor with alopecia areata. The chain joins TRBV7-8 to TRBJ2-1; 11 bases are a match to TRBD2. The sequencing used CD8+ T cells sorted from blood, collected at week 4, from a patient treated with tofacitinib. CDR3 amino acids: CASSLLAGGAYNEQFF. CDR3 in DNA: TGTGCCAGCAGCTTACTAGCGGGGGGAGCCTACAATGAGCAGTTCTTC.